Given below is one TCR beta chain in context. This sample was taken from a study of blood T cell repertoires in COVID-19. Study overall: Samples representing acute and convalescent COVID-19 were sourced from the United States, Italy and Spain.

CDR3 length: 12 residues. Trimming took off 8 bases at V and 1 base at J, with 5 bases between the two ends. In the source study's methods: Estimation of nucleated cell counts was performed using reference gene primer amplification. Here immunoSEQ multiplex PCR was the method, and the copy in TCRdb shows in-frame clones only, minus some. That table supplies the V and J calls and clone size; D and trimming were determined from the DNA. Of some 76,000 clones in the sample, more than 75% were seen once. The clonotype comes from a woman in her late teens or twenties with acute or convalescent COVID-19. The chain links TRBV12-3 or TRBV12-4 to TRBJ1-4; D gene uncertain. Sequences were obtained from peripheral blood. CDR3: CASSLTNEKLFF. The DNA for the CDR3 is TGTGCCAGCTCTTTAACTAATGAAAAACTGTTTTTT.